What follows are 13 T cell receptor beta chains derived from one specimen sequenced in a study of OX40 agonist ivuxolimab in advanced cancers. Library creation used the immunoSEQ multiplex PCR assay. Imported from immuneACCESS, the table was reduced by TCRdb to in-frame sequences with V and J called. These copies leave out some clones; in studies compared against another copy, an unresolved V gene accounts for under half, and the cause of the remainder is not known. A total of about 60,000 clones appear in this sample, around 83% of them only once. The ten largest make up 0.6% to 0.9% of the sample. Source: CD4+ or CD8+ T cells sorted from blood, taken in a trial of the OX40 agonist ivuxolimab. Receptor source: an adult with an advanced solid tumor such as melanoma, head and neck, liver or kidney cancer.

This chain links TRBV5-1 with TRBJ2-5; perhaps TRBD1 as D (7 bases). The CDR3 is 15 residues long. The V end was cut by 4 bases, the J end by 2 bases, with 15 bases between. CDR1 and CDR2 (germline): SGHRS, YFSETQ. The CDR3 DNA is TGCGCCAGCAGCCCCCAGGGGGGAGGTCAAGAGACCCAGTACTTC. Residues: CASSPQGGGQETQYF.

The chain recombines TRBV7-2 with TRBJ2-2, with D uncertain. Germline CDR1 reads SGHTA; CDR2 reads FQGNSA. The CDR3 has 14 amino acids. Trimming stripped 5 bases from V and 9 bases from J, with 16 bases between. The CDR3 region is CASSPRLGMRELFF. CDR3 DNA sequence: TGTGCCAGCAGCCCCCGACTTGGAATGCGGGAGCTGTTTTTT.

This chain uses TRBV5-6 with TRBJ2-2, with 9 bases fitting TRBD2. V was pared by 0 bases and J by 6 bases, with 12 bases of the junction left unmatched. This CDR3 is 18 amino acids long. Germline-derived CDR1 and CDR2 are SGHDT and YYEEEE. The CDR3 sequence is CASSLGASRGGRSGELFF. For the CDR3, the DNA is TGTGCCAGCAGCTTGGGAGCCTCGCGGGGGGGCCGCTCCGGGGAGCTGTTTTTT.

The gene calls are TRBV10-1 and TRBJ2-3, with 7 bases identical to TRBD2. J lost 2 bases, V lost 5 bases, and 4 bases had no gene match. This CDR3 comprises 14 residues. The germline CDR1 and CDR2 sequences are WNHNN and SYGVQD (reference sequence). The CDR3 region is CASSLLAPTDTQYF. The CDR3 bases are TGCGCCAGCAGTCTACTAGCGCCCACAGATACGCAGTATTTT.

The V and J genes are TRBV10-3 and TRBJ2-7; D possibly corresponds to TRBD1 (6 bases). CDR3 length: 12 residues. Germline V gives CDR1 ENHRY, CDR2 SYGVKD. V was cut by 6 bases and J by 1 base, with 7 bases left in between. The CDR3 nucleotides are TGTGCCATCAGCAGGGGTTCCTACGAGCAGTACTTC. Translated, it gives CAISRGSYEQYF.

CDR3 amino acids: CASSWTPGRSNEKLFF. The CDR3 DNA follows: TGTGCCAGCAGCTGGACACCGGGACGGTCTAATGAAAAACTGTTTTTT. This chain links TRBV5-5 with TRBJ1-4; D might be TRBD1 (5 bases). V dropped 3 bases and J dropped 3 bases, with 15 bases sitting between them. The CDR3 is 16 residues long. Looked up from germline, CDR1 is SGHKS and CDR2 is YYEKEE (reference sequence).

The chain uses TRBV7-2 and TRBJ1-1; D may be TRBD1 (5 bases). There are 15 residues in the CDR3. Germline CDR1 reads SGHTA; CDR2 reads FQGNSA. Trimming removed 5 bases from V and 2 bases from J, with 15 bases in between. Written as DNA, the CDR3 is TGTGCCAGCAGCATGCGGGGGGGTTATAACACTGAAGCTTTCTTT. It yields the protein CASSMRGGYNTEAFF.

This rearrangement joins TRBV11-2 to TRBJ2-7; D is unclear. CDR3 length equals 15 residues. Germline V lookup: CDR1 SGHAT, CDR2 FQNNGV. Trimming stripped 1 base from V and 4 bases from J, with 14 bases between. CDR3 amino acids: CASSLGQPPPYEQYF. CDR3 sequence (DNA): TGTGCCAGCAGCTTAGGACAACCTCCGCCTTACGAGCAGTACTTC. Combining the CDR3 with reference TRBV11-2 and TRBJ2-7 gives the whole variable domain EAGVAQSPRYKIIEKRQSVAFWCNPISGHATLYWYQQILGQGPKLLIQFQNNGVVDDSQLPKDRFSAERLKGVDSTLKIQPAKLEDSAVYLCASSLGQPPPYEQYFGPGTRLTVT.

This clone was seen a single time. The rearrangement uses TRBV9 and TRBJ2-1; no clear D. Trimming left V 0 bases short and J 6 bases short, with 7 bases between. The CDR3 runs to 13 residues. The V gene's germline CDR1 is SGDLS and CDR2 YYNGEE. CDR3 sequence: CASSVDHLNEQFF. The DNA for the CDR3 is TGTGCCAGCAGCGTAGACCACCTCAATGAGCAGTTCTTC.

The chain joins TRBV19 to TRBJ1-1; no clear D gene. Trimming took 5 bases from V and 2 from J, leaving 9 bases between them. The CDR3 consists of 13 residues. Germline assignment: CDR1 LNHDA and CDR2 SQIVND (reference sequence). Here the CDR3 reads CASSEQRNTEAFF. For the CDR3, the DNA is TGTGCCAGTAGTGAACAGAGAAACACTGAAGCTTTCTTT.

The gene calls are TRBV5-1 and TRBJ2-4; possible D gene TRBD2, 5 bases. The CDR3 runs to 15 residues. CDR1 SGHRS and CDR2 YFSETQ come from the germline V gene. The germline V and J ends were trimmed by 0 bases and 3 bases, with 10 bases remaining between them. Here the CDR3 DNA reads TGCGCCAGCAGCTTGGAGGGAGCAGGCAAAAACATTCAGTACTTC. Protein: CASSLEGAGKNIQYF.

V usage is TRBV7-9 and J usage is TRBJ2-1; TRBD2 agrees at 7 bases. V shed 3 bases and J 10 bases; nucleotides not matched to a gene: 6. Germline values: CDR1 SEHNR, CDR2 FQNEAQ (reference sequence). The CDR3 sequence is 13 residues long. CDR3 region: CASSLTSYGEQFF. DNA of the CDR3: TGTGCCAGCAGCTTGACTAGCTATGGGGAGCAGTTCTTC.

The chain employs TRBV18 and TRBJ2-5; 9 nucleotides align to TRBD2. V trimming: 1 base; J trimming: 5 bases; junction bases outside the gene matches: 5. The CDR3 consists of 15 residues. Germline values: CDR1 KGHSH, CDR2 LQKENI. CDR3 DNA: TGTGCCAGCTCACCACTAGCGGGAGTGCGTGAGACCCAGTACTTC. Protein sequence: CASSPLAGVRETQYF. Full variable domain (remainder filled in from reference TRBV18 and TRBJ2-5): NAGVMQNPRHLVRRRGQEARLRCSPMKGHSHVYWYRQLPEEGLKFMVYLQKENIIDESGMPKERFSAEFPKEGPSILRIQQVVRGDSAAYFCASSPLAGVRETQYFGPGTRLLVL.